Listed here are 7 T cell receptor beta chains from one sample, sequenced in a study of multiple sclerosis patients with progressive multifocal leukoencephalopathy. Time point indicated: before natalizumab initiation. TCRdb's copy holds only in-frame clones and misses some; the assay was immunoSEQ multiplex PCR. The data show 31,000 or so clones, around 91% seen once. The sequenced sample was PBMCs. Receptors were obtained from a human donor with multiple sclerosis.

The chain links TRBV9 to TRBJ2-7; 9 bases line up with TRBD2. V gave up 4 bases and J gave up 4 bases; unmatched junction bases: 9. CDR1 SGDLS and CDR2 YYNGEE come from the germline V gene. This CDR3 region has 15 residues. In DNA form, the CDR3 reads TGTGCCAGCAGCCTTAGCGTAGCGGGAGCTTACGAGCAGTACTTC. Translation gives CASSLSVAGAYEQYF. Combining the CDR3 with reference TRBV9 and TRBJ2-7 gives the whole variable domain DSGVTQTPKHLITATGQRVTLRCSPRSGDLSVYWYQQSLDQGLQFLIQYYNGEERAKGNILERFSAQQFPDLHSELNLSSLELGDSALYFCASSLSVAGAYEQYFGPGTRLTVT.

V is TRBV7-9 and J is TRBJ1-1; TRBD1 agrees at 7 bases. Trimming at V came to 5 bases and at J to 1 base, leaving 7 bases not matched to a gene. This CDR3 has 15 residues. The germline gives CDR1 SEHNR, CDR2 FQNEAQ (reference sequence). CDR3 coding DNA: TGTGCCAGCAGCAGAACCGGGACAGAGAACACTGAAGCTTTCTTT. This encodes CASSRTGTENTEAFF.

This clone has just one count. The J gene is TRBJ2-2, the V gene TRBV7-2; 8 positions agree with TRBD2. Germline values: CDR1 SGHTA, CDR2 FQGNSA. The ends lost 0 bases at V and 5 bases at J; junction bases unmatched: 5. This CDR3 comprises 16 residues. CDR3 DNA: TGTGCCAGCAGCTTAGCGCGGGCTAGCGGGACCGGGGAGCTGTTTTTT. This gives the protein CASSLARASGTGELFF.

The chain carries TRBV11-3 and TRBJ2-7; D remains unclear. CDR3 length equals 14 residues. V shed 1 base and J shed 0 bases, with 7 bases lying between them. CDR1 and CDR2 from the germline V gene are SGHNT and YENEEA. CDR3 amino acids: CASSLAFNSYEQYF. The CDR3 DNA is TGTGCCAGCAGCTTAGCCTTCAACTCCTACGAGCAGTACTTC.

This chain joins TRBV11-2 and TRBJ1-2; D is unresolved. The germline CDR1 and CDR2 sequences are SGHAT and FQNNGV. Between the trimmed V and J ends, which lost 5 bases and 2 bases, there was a span of 15 bases. The CDR3 consists of 15 residues. CDR3 sequence: CASSPLQASNYGYTF. In DNA, the CDR3 is TGTGCCAGCAGCCCACTCCAGGCGTCGAACTATGGCTACACCTTC.

The J gene is TRBJ2-7, the V gene TRBV11-2; TRBD1 matches 11 bases. The CDR3 runs to 16 residues. Germline-derived CDR1 and CDR2 are SGHAT and FQNNGV. V shed 3 bases and J 4 bases; nucleotides not matched to a gene: 8. The CDR3 region is CASSLVPGTGGYEQYF. The DNA of the CDR3 is TGTGCCAGCAGCTTGGTTCCGGGGACAGGGGGGTACGAGCAGTACTTC.

V gene TRBV5-4 combines with J gene TRBJ2-7; 9 nucleotides line up with TRBD2. V shed 2 bases, J shed 3 bases, and the junction held 3 bases outside the gene matches. Germline-derived CDR1 and CDR2 are SGHNT and YYREEE (reference sequence). The CDR3 spans 14 residues. The CDR3 DNA sequence: TGTGCCAGCAGCTTTAGCGGGAGAAACTACGAGCAGTACTTC. The encoded protein is CASSFSGRNYEQYF.